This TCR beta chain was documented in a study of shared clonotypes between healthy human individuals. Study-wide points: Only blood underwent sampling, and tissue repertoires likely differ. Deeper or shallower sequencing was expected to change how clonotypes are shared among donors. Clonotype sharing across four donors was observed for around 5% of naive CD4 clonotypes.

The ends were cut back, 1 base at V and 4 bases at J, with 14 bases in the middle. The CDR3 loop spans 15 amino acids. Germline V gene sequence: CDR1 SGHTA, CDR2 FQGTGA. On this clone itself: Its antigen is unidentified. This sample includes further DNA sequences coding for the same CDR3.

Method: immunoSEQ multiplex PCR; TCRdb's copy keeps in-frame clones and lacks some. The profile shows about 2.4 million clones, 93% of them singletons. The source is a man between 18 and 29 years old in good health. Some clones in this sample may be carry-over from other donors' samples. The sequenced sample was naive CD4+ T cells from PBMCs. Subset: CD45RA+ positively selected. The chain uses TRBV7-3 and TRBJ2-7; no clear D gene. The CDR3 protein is CASSLRAGLPYEQYF. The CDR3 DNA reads TGTGCCAGCAGCTTAAGAGCAGGCCTCCCTTACGAGCAGTACTTC.